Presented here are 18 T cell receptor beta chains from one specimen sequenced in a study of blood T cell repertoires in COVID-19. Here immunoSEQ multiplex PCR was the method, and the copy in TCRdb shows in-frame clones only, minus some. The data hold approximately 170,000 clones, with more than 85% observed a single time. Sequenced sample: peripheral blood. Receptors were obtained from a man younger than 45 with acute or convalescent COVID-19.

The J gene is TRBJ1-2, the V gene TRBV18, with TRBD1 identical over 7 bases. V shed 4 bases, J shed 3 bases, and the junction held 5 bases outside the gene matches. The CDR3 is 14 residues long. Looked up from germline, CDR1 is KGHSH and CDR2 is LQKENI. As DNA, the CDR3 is TGTGCCAGCTCACGGGGACAGACTGACTATGGCTACACCTTC. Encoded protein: CASSRGQTDYGYTF. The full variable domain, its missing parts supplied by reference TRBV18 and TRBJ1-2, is NAGVMQNPRHLVRRRGQEARLRCSPMKGHSHVYWYRQLPEEGLKFMVYLQKENIIDESGMPKERFSAEFPKEGPSILRIQQVVRGDSAAYFCASSRGQTDYGYTFGSGTRLTVV.

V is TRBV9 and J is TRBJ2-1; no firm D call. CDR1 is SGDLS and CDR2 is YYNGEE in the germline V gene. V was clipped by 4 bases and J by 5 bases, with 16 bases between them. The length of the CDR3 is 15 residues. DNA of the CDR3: TGTGCCAGCAGCCCTCACCCGAGTACCAACAATGAGCAGTTCTTC. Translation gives CASSPHPSTNNEQFF.

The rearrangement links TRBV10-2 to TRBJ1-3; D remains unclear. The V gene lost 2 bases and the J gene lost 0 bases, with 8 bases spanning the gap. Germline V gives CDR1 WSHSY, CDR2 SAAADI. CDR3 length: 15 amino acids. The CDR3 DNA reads TGCGCCAGCAGTGAGAGAGGGTACTCTGGAAACACCATATATTTT. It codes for CASSERGYSGNTIYF.

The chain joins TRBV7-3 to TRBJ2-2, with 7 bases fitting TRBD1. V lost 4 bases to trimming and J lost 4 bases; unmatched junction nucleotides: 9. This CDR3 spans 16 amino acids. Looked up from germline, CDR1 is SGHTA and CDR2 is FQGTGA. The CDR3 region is CASSSKGAGTTGELFF. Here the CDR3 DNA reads TGTGCCAGCAGCTCGAAGGGGGCCGGCACCACCGGGGAGCTGTTTTTT.

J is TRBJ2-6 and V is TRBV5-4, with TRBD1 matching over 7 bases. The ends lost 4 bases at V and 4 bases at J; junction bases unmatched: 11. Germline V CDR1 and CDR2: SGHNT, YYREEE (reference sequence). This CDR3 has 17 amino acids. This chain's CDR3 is CASSAGTAARGANVLTF. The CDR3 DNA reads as TGTGCCAGCAGCGCTGGGACAGCGGCTCGGGGGGCCAACGTCCTGACTTTC.

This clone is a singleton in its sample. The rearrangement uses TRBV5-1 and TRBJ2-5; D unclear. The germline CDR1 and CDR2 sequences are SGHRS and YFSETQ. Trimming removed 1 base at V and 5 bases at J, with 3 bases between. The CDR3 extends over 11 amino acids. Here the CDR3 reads CASSLRETQYF. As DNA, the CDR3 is TGCGCCAGCAGCTTGCGGGAGACCCAGTACTTC.

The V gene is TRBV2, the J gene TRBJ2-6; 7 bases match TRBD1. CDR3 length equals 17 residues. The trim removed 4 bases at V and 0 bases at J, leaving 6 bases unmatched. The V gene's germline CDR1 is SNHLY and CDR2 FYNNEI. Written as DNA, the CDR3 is TGTGCCAGCAGTGGTGGACAGGTTAGCTCTGGGGCCAACGTCCTGACTTTC. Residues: CASSGGQVSSGANVLTF.

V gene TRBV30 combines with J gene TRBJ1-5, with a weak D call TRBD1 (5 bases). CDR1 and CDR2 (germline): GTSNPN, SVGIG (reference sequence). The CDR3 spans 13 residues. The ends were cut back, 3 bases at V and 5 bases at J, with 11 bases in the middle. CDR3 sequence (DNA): TGTGCCTGGAGAGGGGCCAAGGATCAGCCCCAGCATTTT. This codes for CAWRGAKDQPQHF.

The CDR3 reads CASSVYNEQFF. In DNA form, the CDR3 reads TGTGCCAGCAGCGTTTACAATGAGCAGTTCTTC. This rearrangement joins TRBV12-3 or TRBV12-4 to TRBJ2-1; the D is unclear. V was clipped by 6 bases and J by 4 bases, with 4 bases between them. The length of the CDR3 is 11 residues.

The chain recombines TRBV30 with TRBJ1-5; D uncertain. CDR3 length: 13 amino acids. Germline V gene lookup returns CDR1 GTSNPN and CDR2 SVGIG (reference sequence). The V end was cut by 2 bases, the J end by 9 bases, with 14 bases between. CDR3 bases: TGTGCCTGGAGTCCCCTGGGCTATGGGCCCCAGCATTTT. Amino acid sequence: CAWSPLGYGPQHF.

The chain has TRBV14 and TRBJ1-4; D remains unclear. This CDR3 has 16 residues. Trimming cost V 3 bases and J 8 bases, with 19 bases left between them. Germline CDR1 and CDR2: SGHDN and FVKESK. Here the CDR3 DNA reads TGTGCCAGCAGCCAGGAGATTACTAGAGATTGGGAAAAACTGTTTTTT. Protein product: CASSQEITRDWEKLFF.

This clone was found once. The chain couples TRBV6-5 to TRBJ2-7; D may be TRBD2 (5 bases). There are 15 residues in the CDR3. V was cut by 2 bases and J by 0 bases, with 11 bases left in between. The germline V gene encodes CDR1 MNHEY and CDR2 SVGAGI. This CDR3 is CASSYDAGSSYEQYF. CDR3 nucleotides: TGTGCCAGCAGTTACGACGCTGGGAGCTCCTACGAGCAGTACTTC.

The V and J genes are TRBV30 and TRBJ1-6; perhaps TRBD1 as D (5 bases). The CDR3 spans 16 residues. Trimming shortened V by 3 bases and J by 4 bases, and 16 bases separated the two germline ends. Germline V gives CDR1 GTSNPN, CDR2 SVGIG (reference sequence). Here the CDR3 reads CAWRRGGSVYNSPLHF. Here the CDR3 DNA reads TGTGCCTGGAGGCGCGGGGGGTCGGTGTATAATTCACCCCTCCACTTT.

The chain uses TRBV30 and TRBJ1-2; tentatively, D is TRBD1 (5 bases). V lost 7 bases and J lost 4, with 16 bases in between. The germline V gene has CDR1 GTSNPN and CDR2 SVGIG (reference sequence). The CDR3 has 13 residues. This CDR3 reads CALTPDNSYGYTF. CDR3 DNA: TGTGCCTTAACCCCGGACAACTCCTATGGCTACACCTTC.

The CDR3 reads CASSPTGNPRRETQYF. CDR3 DNA: TGTGCCAGCAGCCCAACAGGGAACCCCAGGAGGGAGACCCAGTACTTC. This chain joins TRBV28 and TRBJ2-5; D is perhaps TRBD1 (6 bases). Trimming stripped 6 bases from V and 5 bases from J, with 22 bases between. CDR1 and CDR2 from the germline V gene are MDHEN and SYDVKM. The CDR3 is 16 amino acids.

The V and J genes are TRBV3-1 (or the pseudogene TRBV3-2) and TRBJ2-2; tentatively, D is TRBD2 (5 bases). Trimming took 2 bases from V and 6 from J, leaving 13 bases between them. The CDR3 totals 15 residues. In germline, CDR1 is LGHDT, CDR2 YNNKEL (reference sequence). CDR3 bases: TGTGCCAGCAGCCAAAACTCCGGGGTGGCCGGGGAGCTGTTTTTT. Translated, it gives CASSQNSGVAGELFF.

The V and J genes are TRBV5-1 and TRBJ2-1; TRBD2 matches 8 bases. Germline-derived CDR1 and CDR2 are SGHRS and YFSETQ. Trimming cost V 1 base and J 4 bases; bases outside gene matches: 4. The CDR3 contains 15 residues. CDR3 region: CASSLFSGGYNEQFF. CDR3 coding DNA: TGCGCCAGCAGCTTGTTCAGCGGGGGTTACAATGAGCAGTTCTTC.

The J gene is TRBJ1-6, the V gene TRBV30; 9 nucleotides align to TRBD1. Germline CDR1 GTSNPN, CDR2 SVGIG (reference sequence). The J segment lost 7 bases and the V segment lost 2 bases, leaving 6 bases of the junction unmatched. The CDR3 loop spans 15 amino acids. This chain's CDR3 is CAWSRAGTGNSPLHF. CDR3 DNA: TGTGCCTGGAGTCGTGCCGGGACAGGGAATTCACCCCTCCACTTT.